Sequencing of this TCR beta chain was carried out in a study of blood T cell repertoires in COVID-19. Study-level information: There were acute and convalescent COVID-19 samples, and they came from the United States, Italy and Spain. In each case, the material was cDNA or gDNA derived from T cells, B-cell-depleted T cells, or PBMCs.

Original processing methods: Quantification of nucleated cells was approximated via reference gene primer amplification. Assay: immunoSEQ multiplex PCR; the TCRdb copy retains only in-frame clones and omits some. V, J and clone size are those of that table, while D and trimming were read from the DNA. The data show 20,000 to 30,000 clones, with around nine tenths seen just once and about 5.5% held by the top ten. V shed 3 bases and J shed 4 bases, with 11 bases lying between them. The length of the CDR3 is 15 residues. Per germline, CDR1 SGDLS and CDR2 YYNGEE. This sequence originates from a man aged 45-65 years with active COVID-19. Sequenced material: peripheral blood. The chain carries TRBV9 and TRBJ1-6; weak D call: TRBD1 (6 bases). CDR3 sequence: CASSAAGTYNSPLHF. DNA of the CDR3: TGTGCCAGCAGCGCGGCAGGGACATATAATTCACCCCTCCACTTT. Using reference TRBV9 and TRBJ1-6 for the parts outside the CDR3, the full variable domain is DSGVTQTPKHLITATGQRVTLRCSPRSGDLSVYWYQQSLDQGLQFLIQYYNGEERAKGNILERFSAQQFPDLHSELNLSSLELGDSALYFCASSAAGTYNSPLHFGNGTRLTVT.